These T cell receptor beta chains were read from a single sample in a study of shared clonotypes between healthy human individuals. The repertoire was sequenced with immunoSEQ multiplex PCR; TCRdb's copy has only in-frame clones and lacks some. Found here are just over 2,000,000 clones, about 95% of them singletons; the top ten hold 0.85% to 1.3%. Material: naive CD8+ T cells sorted from blood. Every receptor here comes from a man aged 18 to 29 in good health. CDR3s include the opening cysteine and the closing phenylalanine or tryptophan. D genes are given only for firm matches. Clone size is shown for a subset of rows, as once, few, many or a class of expanded clone.

D gene,V gene,J gene,clone size,CDR3 DNA,CDR3 protein
-,TRBV27,TRBJ2-5,-,TGTGCCAGCAGTTTATTTGGAGTAGGTAGCGGTCCCCAGTACTTC,CASSLFGVGSGPQYF
TRBD1,TRBV6-5,TRBJ2-1,-,TGTGCCAGCAGTGACAGGGTGAGGCATAATGAGCAGTTCTTC,CASSDRVRHNEQFF
TRBD1,TRBV2,TRBJ2-3,-,TGTGCCAGCAGGGTCCCGGGACAGGGGCCCTACACAGATACGCAGTATTTT,CASRVPGQGPYTDTQYF
-,TRBV19,TRBJ2-2,-,TGTGCCAGTAGTATCGGGGGCACCGGGGAGCTGTTTTTT,CASSIGGTGELFF
TRBD1,TRBV27,TRBJ1-1,few,TGTGCCAGCAGTTTCCGGACAGGGGGTCGCAACACTGAAGCTTTCTTT,CASSFRTGGRNTEAFF
-,TRBV2,TRBJ2-7,-,TGTGCCAGCACTATGATGGGGGGTACGAGTTACGAGCAGTACTTC,CASTMMGGTSYEQYF
TRBD1,TRBV28,TRBJ2-2,-,TGTGCCAGCAGTTTATCCGGGACAGGGGACATACTGAACACCGGGGAGCTGTTTTTT,CASSLSGTGDILNTGELFF
-,TRBV6-5,TRBJ2-2,-,TGTGCCAGCAGTTACTCTCCGGGACAGAACACCGGGGAGCTGTTTTTT,CASSYSPGQNTGELFF
TRBD1,TRBV5-8,TRBJ2-1,-,TGTGCCAGCAGCTTTGGACAGGGAATTGATGAGCAGTTCTTC,CASSFGQGIDEQFF
-,TRBV9,TRBJ2-7,-,TGTGCCAGCAGCGTAACGCCCCAGGGGGGGAACGAGCAGTACTTC,CASSVTPQGGNEQYF
TRBD1,TRBV6-1,TRBJ2-7,-,TGTGCCAGCAGTGAAGCCTGGGACAGGGACTCCTACGAGCAGTACTTC,CASSEAWDRDSYEQYF
TRBD2,TRBV11-2,TRBJ2-1,-,TGTGCCAGCAGCGAGACTAGCGGGGGGCCCTCATACGACTACAATGAGCAGTTCTTC,CASSETSGGPSYDYNEQFF
-,TRBV7-6,TRBJ2-3,-,TGTGCCAGCAGCTTAACGACTGGACGGAGCACAGATACGCAGTATTTT,CASSLTTGRSTDTQYF
-,TRBV27,TRBJ2-7,-,TGTGCCAGCAGTTTAAGGGGCTCAGGTGCTACCTACGAGCAGTACTTC,CASSLRGSGATYEQYF
-,TRBV27,TRBJ2-7,-,TGTGCCAGCAGTTTATCATCACGGGGCGAGCAGTACTTC,CASSLSSRGEQYF
TRBD1,TRBV7-8,TRBJ1-4,-,TGTGCCAGCAGCTCAAACTGGGCAGGGGGCTCCACTAATGAAAAACTGTTTTTT,CASSSNWAGGSTNEKLFF
-,TRBV2,TRBJ1-6,-,TGTGCCAGCAGTGTAAGGACCGCCGACTTCTATAATTCACCCCTCCACTTT,CASSVRTADFYNSPLHF
-,TRBV2,TRBJ2-1,once,TGTGCCAGCGCGGGATTGTACAATGAGCAGTTCTTC,CASAGLYNEQFF
-,TRBV5-1,TRBJ1-1,once,TGCGCCAGCAGCTTGGTCGGGGGGCGGACTGAAGCTTTCTTT,CASSLVGGRTEAFF
-,TRBV9,TRBJ2-7,-,TGTGCCAGCAGCGCTTTGGACGAAGGGGACCGCCCCTACGAGCAGTACTTC,CASSALDEGDRPYEQYF
-,TRBV11-2,TRBJ1-1,-,TGTGCCAGCAGCTCGACGACAGTGAACACTGAAGCTTTCTTT,CASSSTTVNTEAFF
-,TRBV29-1,TRBJ1-2,-,TGCAGCGTTGAACGCCCCATCTATGGCTACACCTTC,CSVERPIYGYTF
-,TRBV4-3,TRBJ1-2,-,TGCGCCAGCAGCCAAGAGTTAGGGACACGCGGATACTATGGCTACACCTTC,CASSQELGTRGYYGYTF
-,TRBV28,TRBJ1-2,-,TGTGCCAGCAGTTTCAGCTTGCGGGACATGGACCTCTATGGCTACACCTTC,CASSFSLRDMDLYGYTF
-,TRBV28,TRBJ1-5,once,TGTGCCAGCAGTTTAGTAGTTAGCAATCAGCCCCAGCATTTT,CASSLVVSNQPQHF
TRBD2,TRBV4-1,TRBJ2-1,-,TGCGCCAGCAGCTTCACTAGCGGATACTACAATGAGCAGTTCTTC,CASSFTSGYYNEQFF
TRBD2,TRBV11-2,TRBJ2-5,-,TGTGCCAGCAGCCGCTGGGGGGAGGGCACCGGAGTGTCCCAGTACTTC,CASSRWGEGTGVSQYF
TRBD1,TRBV5-1,TRBJ2-7,-,TGCGCCAGCAGCACCGGGACAGGTCGCTCCTACGAGCAGTACTTC,CASSTGTGRSYEQYF
TRBD2,TRBV25-1,TRBJ2-5,-,TGTGCCAGCAGTGAATTAGCGGGAGAAGAGACCCAGTACTTC,CASSELAGEETQYF
-,TRBV7-9,TRBJ2-1,-,TGTGCCAGCAGCCGTCCGGGAGCCAATGAGCAGTTCTTC,CASSRPGANEQFF
-,TRBV4-1,TRBJ2-7,-,TGCGCCAGCAGCCAAAAAGGGACCCTTTACGAGCAGTACTTC,CASSQKGTLYEQYF
TRBD2,TRBV27,TRBJ2-7,once,TGTGCCAGCAGTCCTTTTAGCGGGTCCTACGAGCAGTACTTC,CASSPFSGSYEQYF
TRBD1,TRBV30,TRBJ1-5,-,TGTGCCTGGACCCCAGGGGGCGGAAGCAATCAGCCCCAGCATTTT,CAWTPGGGSNQPQHF
-,TRBV30,TRBJ1-4,-,TGTGCCTGGGCAGGGATGACTAATGAAAAACTGTTTTTT,CAWAGMTNEKLFF
-,TRBV30,TRBJ2-3,-,TGTGCCTGGAGTACACTCCTGAGTTCAGATACGCAGTATTTT,CAWSTLLSSDTQYF
-,TRBV4-2,TRBJ1-2,once,TGTGCCAGCAGGCCCAACTGGGACGACTATGGCTACACCTTC,CASRPNWDDYGYTF
-,TRBV11-2,TRBJ2-7,-,TGTGCCAGCAGCTTAGTGCTAGCGCGAGCCTACGAGCAGTACTTC,CASSLVLARAYEQYF
-,TRBV5-6,TRBJ2-3,-,TGTGCCAGCAGCTTGATTACGGATACGCAGTATTTT,CASSLITDTQYF
-,TRBV7-3,TRBJ1-6,-,TGTGCCAGCAGACAGGACAGTAATTCACCCCTCCACTTT,CASRQDSNSPLHF
-,TRBV6-1,TRBJ1-5,once,TGTGCCAGCAGTGAAGACCCCGGACCCAATCAGCCCCAGCATTTT,CASSEDPGPNQPQHF
TRBD2,TRBV4-3,TRBJ2-1,-,TGCGCCAGCAGCCAACTATTTCTAGCGGGAAATGAGCAGTTCTTC,CASSQLFLAGNEQFF
-,TRBV6-1,TRBJ1-5,-,TGTGCCAGCAAGTACCTAGGTGGCAATCAGCCCCAGCATTTT,CASKYLGGNQPQHF
TRBD1,TRBV9,TRBJ2-7,-,TGTGCCAGCAGCCCCCGGACAGGCTCCTACGAGCAGTACTTC,CASSPRTGSYEQYF
-,TRBV5-8,TRBJ2-1,-,TGTGCCAGCAGTAGCGGCCATGAGCAGTTCTTC,CASSSGHEQFF
-,TRBV20-1,TRBJ2-1,-,TGCAGTGCGGAATACAATGAGCAGTTCTTC,CSAEYNEQFF
TRBD1,TRBV27,TRBJ1-1,-,TGTGCCAGCAGGGATGGGACAGGGGCCGCTGAAGCTTTCTTT,CASRDGTGAAEAFF
TRBD2,TRBV6-6,TRBJ2-3,-,TGTGCCAGCAGTTACTCACCCGGGGGGATAGATACGCAGTATTTT,CASSYSPGGIDTQYF
TRBD1,TRBV4-1,TRBJ2-2,-,TGCGCCAGCAGCCCCTGGACAGGGAGGAACACCGGGGAGCTGTTTTTT,CASSPWTGRNTGELFF
TRBD2,TRBV5-8,TRBJ2-1,-,TGTGCCAGCAGAACGGGACTAGCGGGAAAAAGCTCCTACAATGAGCAGTTCTTC,CASRTGLAGKSSYNEQFF
TRBD1,TRBV6-7,TRBJ1-3,once,TGTGCCAGCAGCCGCGAGGGGGCCATTGGAAACACCATATATTTT,CASSREGAIGNTIYF
-,TRBV2,TRBJ2-2,-,TGTGCCAGCAGTGAACAAGAAACTGGAAACACCGGGGAGCTGTTTTTT,CASSEQETGNTGELFF
-,TRBV9,TRBJ1-2,-,TGTGCCAGCAGCTCTGCGGACGGCTACTATGGCTACACCTTC,CASSSADGYYGYTF
TRBD1,TRBV10-1,TRBJ2-5,-,TGCGCCAGCAGTGAGAGGAGACAGGGGTGGGAGACCCAGTACTTC,CASSERRQGWETQYF
-,TRBV7-9,TRBJ2-3,-,TGTGCCAGCAGGTTTGGCCCGGACGTCACAGATACGCAGTATTTT,CASRFGPDVTDTQYF
-,TRBV7-6,TRBJ2-3,-,TGTGCCAGCAGCCTCGAGGGGGTGACAGATACGCAGTATTTT,CASSLEGVTDTQYF
-,TRBV5-1,TRBJ1-6,-,TGCGCCAGCAGCTTCCTGGGGGATAGCTCCTATAATTCACCCCTCCACTTT,CASSFLGDSSYNSPLHF
-,TRBV18,TRBJ2-1,-,TGTGCCAGCTCACCGGCGGCAGGAAGGGGAAATGAGCAGTTCTTC,CASSPAAGRGNEQFF
-,TRBV13,TRBJ2-3,-,TGTGCCAGCAGCTTAGGCAGCAGAACAGATACGCAGTATTTT,CASSLGSRTDTQYF
-,TRBV27,TRBJ1-5,-,TGTGCCAGCAGTGAGACAGGTCTCAATCAGCCCCAGCATTTT,CASSETGLNQPQHF